The 22 T cell receptor beta chains listed next were all sequenced from one sample in a study of CD8 T cells in ankylosing spondylitis. Broader study findings: Apparently characteristic of ankylosing spondylitis blood was a TCR beta motif (about 8 highly homologous variants).

What these receptors recognize is not known. From the 5' RACE reads, TCRdb called clonotypes with MiXCR, one entry per CDR3 protein. Found here are hundreds of thousands of distinct CDR3 sequences, 12% of them singletons; the top ten hold less than 0.65%. Source material: blood, either unsorted or a sorted T cell fraction (not recorded which). These receptors all stem from a male donor with ankylosing spondylitis.

This clonotype was seen many times. The chain uses TRBV10-2 and TRBJ1-2, with 7 bases identical to TRBD1. CDR1 is WSHSY and CDR2 is SAAADI in the germline V gene. The CDR3 is made up of 11 amino acids. The V gene end was trimmed by 8 bases and the J gene end by 4 bases; junction bases not matched to a gene: 1. As DNA, the CDR3 is TGCGCCAGCGGGACAGCCTATGGCTACACCTTC. Its translation is CASGTAYGYTF.

This clonotype was seen only a few times. The chain joins TRBV20-1 to TRBJ2-1, with 12 bases identical to TRBD2. The CDR3 is made up of 15 amino acids. Germline V gene data show CDR1 as DFQATT and CDR2 as SNEGSKA (reference sequence). V was pared by 2 bases and J by 3 bases, with 2 bases of the junction left unmatched. The CDR3, as DNA: TGCAGTGCTAGAAGGACTAGCGGGGTCTACAATGAGCAGTTCTTC. Residues: CSARRTSGVYNEQFF.

DNA of the CDR3: TGCGCCAGCAGCTTGGCCTATGTGGATGGGGAGACCCAGTACTTC. Translating gives CASSLAYVDGETQYF. The gene calls are TRBV5-1 and TRBJ2-5; no definite D call. The CDR3 loop spans 15 amino acids. Germline V gene sequence: CDR1 SGHRS, CDR2 YFSETQ. The germline V and J ends were trimmed by 0 bases and 5 bases, with 14 bases remaining between them.

This clonotype has a handful of counts. V and J are TRBV5-1 and TRBJ2-1, with 7 bases matching TRBD1. Germline V CDR1 and CDR2: SGHRS, YFSETQ. V lost 0 bases and J lost 6; bases outside the gene matches: 6. This CDR3 spans 15 amino acids. CDR3 region: CASSLAGGSFNEQFF. CDR3 DNA: TGCGCCAGCAGCTTGGCAGGGGGAAGTTTCAATGAGCAGTTCTTC.

This clonotype has just a few counts. V usage is TRBV20-1 and J usage is TRBJ2-7; D possibly matches TRBD1 or TRBD2 (6 bases each). From germline, CDR1 is DFQATT and CDR2 SNEGSKA (reference sequence). CDR3 size: 14 residues. The V and J ends lost 7 bases and 5 bases respectively, with 21 bases between them. The CDR3 sequence: CSVTNLPGAHEQYF. The CDR3 bases are TGCAGTGTCACCAACCTCCCGGGGGCCCACGAGCAGTACTTC.

A few counts support this clonotype. This chain connects TRBV7-9 to TRBJ2-5, with D possibly being TRBD2 (6 bases). This CDR3 is built from 15 residues. The V end was cut by 1 base, the J end by 3 bases, with 12 bases between. Germline-derived CDR1 and CDR2 are SEHNR and FQNEAQ (reference sequence). The CDR3 region has the DNA TGTGCCAGCAGCTTAGTGGGGGGAGAGGAAGAGACCCAGTACTTC. It codes for CASSLVGGEEETQYF.

This clonotype showed up just a few times. The V and J genes are TRBV20-1 and TRBJ1-2; D may be TRBD1 (6 bases). Germline V gene lookup returns CDR1 DFQATT and CDR2 SNEGSKA (reference sequence). This CDR3 contains 13 residues. Deletions cut 5 bases from V and 0 bases from J, with 10 bases between. In nucleotides, the CDR3 is TGCAGTGCTCTACAGGGATCTAACTATGGCTACACCTTC. Amino acid sequence: CSALQGSNYGYTF.

The rearrangement links TRBV7-9 to TRBJ2-7; 7 bases line up with TRBD2. CDR3 length equals 15 residues. V shed 5 bases, J shed 2 bases, and the junction held 9 bases outside the gene matches. Germline V CDR1 and CDR2: SEHNR, FQNEAQ (reference sequence). The CDR3 bases are TGTGCCAGCAGCCCTTCGCGGGAGCGTGCCTACGAGCAGTACTTC. It yields the protein CASSPSRERAYEQYF.

V gene TRBV28 combines with J gene TRBJ2-6; D is ambiguous. The CDR3 loop spans 12 amino acids. V was cut by 9 bases and J by 0 bases, with 3 bases left in between. CDR1 MDHEN and CDR2 SYDVKM come from the germline V gene. The CDR3 loop is CASNSGANVLTF. The CDR3 DNA sequence: TGTGCCAGTAACTCTGGGGCCAACGTCCTGACTTTC.

There are many counts of this clonotype. V gene TRBV20-1 combines with J gene TRBJ1-2, with TRBD1 as a possible D gene (6 bases). From germline, CDR1 is DFQATT and CDR2 SNEGSKA (reference sequence). V lost 2 bases, J lost 8 bases, and 15 bases lay in between. The CDR3 is 13 amino acids. CDR3 DNA sequence: TGCAGTGCTAGAAGACCTTGGGGGCGCGGCTACACCTTC. It yields the protein CSARRPWGRGYTF.

Many counts were recorded for this clonotype. The V and J genes are TRBV29-1 and TRBJ2-1; D unresolved. Trimming stripped 3 bases from V and 8 bases from J, with 8 bases between. The CDR3 spans 11 residues. Per germline, CDR1 SQVTM and CDR2 ANQGSEA. In nucleotides, the CDR3 is TGCAGCGTTGATAACGATTATGAGCAGTTCTTC. This encodes CSVDNDYEQFF.

This clonotype was counted at least ten times. V is TRBV7-9 and J is TRBJ2-3; no reliable D call. V lost 1 base to trimming and J lost 2 bases, with 10 bases between them. This CDR3 has 15 residues. Per the germline V gene, CDR1 is SEHNR and CDR2 is FQNEAQ (reference sequence). CDR3: CASSLGARFTDTQYF. DNA of the CDR3: TGTGCCAGCAGCTTAGGGGCCAGGTTCACAGATACGCAGTATTTT.

There are many counts of this clonotype. V and J are TRBV20-1 and TRBJ2-3; the D gene is possibly TRBD2 (5 bases). The CDR3 covers 14 residues. Trimming cost V 6 bases and J 2 bases, with 15 bases left between them. Per germline, CDR1 DFQATT and CDR2 SNEGSKA (reference sequence). The CDR3 loop is CSAVPSGHTDTQYF. The CDR3 DNA follows: TGCAGTGCCGTGCCCAGCGGCCACACAGATACGCAGTATTTT.

This clonotype was observed a few times. The chain employs TRBV10-3 and TRBJ1-1; 7 bases match TRBD1. Germline V gene sequence: CDR1 ENHRY, CDR2 SYGVKD. The length of the CDR3 is 14 residues. V dropped 3 bases and J dropped 8; count of bases not matched to a gene: 9. CDR3: CAISEFDREAEAFF. The CDR3 DNA reads as TGTGCCATCAGTGAATTCGACAGGGAAGCCGAAGCTTTCTTT.

The V gene is TRBV6-1, the J gene TRBJ1-4; D gene uncertain. Germline CDR1 MNHNS, CDR2 SASEGT. The germline V and J ends were trimmed by 8 bases and 7 bases, with 17 bases remaining between them. CDR3 size: 14 residues. CDR3 amino acids: CASYAGGLGEKLFF. The CDR3, as DNA: TGTGCCAGCTACGCGGGAGGGTTGGGTGAAAAACTGTTTTTT.

The chain has TRBV5-6 and TRBJ2-7; 8 nucleotides agree with TRBD1. With 4 bases clipped from V and 8 bases from J, the junction kept 8 bases outside the gene matches. The CDR3 has 13 residues. Per the germline V gene, CDR1 is SGHDT and CDR2 is YYEEEE. The CDR3 here is CASSVDRGSKQYF. The CDR3 region has the DNA TGTGCCAGCAGCGTAGACAGGGGATCGAAGCAGTACTTC.

This clonotype was counted only a few times. This sequence joins TRBV20-1 and TRBJ1-2; D gene uncertain. Germline V gene lookup returns CDR1 DFQATT and CDR2 SNEGSKA (reference sequence). The CDR3 is 13 residues long. This CDR3 reads CRSSGSANYGYTF. CDR3 DNA sequence: TGCAGATCATCCGGGTCAGCTAACTATGGCTACACCTTC.

This clonotype was recorded at least ten times. This sequence joins TRBV5-1 and TRBJ2-3; 10 nucleotides match TRBD2. This CDR3 region has 18 residues. Unmatched junction bases numbered 14, after V lost 0 bases and J lost 7 bases. CDR1 and CDR2 (germline): SGHRS, YFSETQ. CDR3 in DNA: TGCGCCAGCAGCTTGGCCGGGACTAGCGTGTTGAGGAGGAATACGCAGTATTTT. This sequence encodes CASSLAGTSVLRRNTQYF.

J is TRBJ2-7 and V is TRBV20-1; D is ambiguous. This CDR3 contains 13 residues. Trimming took off 1 base at V and 0 bases at J, with 7 bases between the two ends. Germline loops: CDR1 DFQATT, CDR2 SNEGSKA (reference sequence). This chain's CDR3 is CSARAGLSYEQYF. In DNA form, the CDR3 reads TGCAGTGCTAGAGCTGGGCTCTCCTACGAGCAGTACTTC.

The sample holds a few counts of this clonotype. The chain joins TRBV20-1 to TRBJ2-1; D is perhaps TRBD2 (6 bases). From germline, CDR1 is DFQATT and CDR2 SNEGSKA (reference sequence). CDR3 size: 13 residues. V lost 6 bases and J lost 15, with 24 bases in between. The DNA for the CDR3 is TGCAGTGCCTCAAAGGGGTTCGGGAGAGGGCGGTTCTTC. Protein: CSASKGFGRGRFF.

The V gene is TRBV6-2 or TRBV6-3, the J gene TRBJ2-2; 7 bases are shared with TRBD1. Germline CDR1 is MNHEY and CDR2 is SVGEGT. The CDR3 spans 17 residues. Trimming removed 7 bases from V and 0 bases from J; junction bases left unmatched: 11. The CDR3 loop reads CASITTGSPSNTGELFF. The CDR3 DNA is TGTGCCAGCATCACGACAGGGTCCCCTTCGAACACCGGGGAGCTGTTTTTT.

This clonotype showed up just once. The chain uses TRBV29-1 and TRBJ1-1; D not resolved. The CDR3 has 14 residues. The germline CDR1 and CDR2 sequences are SQVTM and ANQGSEA. V was clipped by 5 bases and J by 3 bases, with 16 bases between them. The CDR3 DNA sequence: TGCAGCGTTCACCAAGTTATCAAGGACACTGAAGCTTTCTTT. Translated: CSVHQVIKDTEAFF.